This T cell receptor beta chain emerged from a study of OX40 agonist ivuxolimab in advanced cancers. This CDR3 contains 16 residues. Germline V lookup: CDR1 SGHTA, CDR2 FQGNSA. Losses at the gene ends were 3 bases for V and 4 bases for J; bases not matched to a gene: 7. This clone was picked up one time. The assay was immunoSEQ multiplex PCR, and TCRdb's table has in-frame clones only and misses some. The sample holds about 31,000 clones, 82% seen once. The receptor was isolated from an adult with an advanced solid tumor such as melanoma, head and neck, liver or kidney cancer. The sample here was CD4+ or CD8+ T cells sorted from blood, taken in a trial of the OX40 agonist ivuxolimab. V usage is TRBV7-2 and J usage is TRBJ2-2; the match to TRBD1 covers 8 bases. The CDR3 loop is CASSFFRTGPTGELFF. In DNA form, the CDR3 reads TGTGCCAGCAGCTTTTTCCGGACAGGGCCCACCGGGGAGCTGTTTTTT.